The clone carrying this TCR beta chain showed up just a few times. This record belongs to a study of cytomegalovirus exposure and HLA in healthy donors. Study-level background: About 180 million T cells yielded approximately 110 million unique TCR beta sequences in earlier analysis.

Germline-derived CDR1 and CDR2 are MNHEY and SMNVEV (reference sequence). The CDR3 is 16 residues long. The ends were cut back, 8 bases at V and 2 bases at J, with 22 bases in the middle. Both 60 Vbeta primers and 13 Jbeta primers went into the PCR. Profiled with immunoSEQ multiplex PCR; TCRdb holds only in-frame clones, not every one. The data show about 130,000 clones, with around three quarters seen just once and 6% to 7.5% held by the top ten. The TCR originated in a man aged 35-49 years in good health and CMV-seropositive. The source material was PBMCs. This chain joins TRBV27 and TRBJ2-7; no firm D call. The CDR3 reads CASLRRGGQAAYEQYF. CDR3 bases: TGTGCCAGCCTAAGACGCGGTGGCCAAGCCGCCTACGAGCAGTACTTC.